The 22 T cell receptor beta chains given below trace back to one sample, sequenced in a study of blood T cells in healthy people across ages. A J-beta primer mix and a sample-barcoded 5' primer were used in a second PCR of roughly 7 to 12 cycles. Via MiXCR, TCRdb re-called the 5' RACE reads, giving one row per CDR3 protein. The data contain some 890,000 distinct CDR3 sequences, about 29% of them singletons. This sample also appeared in a second study, on T cells of mothers and their children.

The sample comprised blood. The source is a woman between 35 and 50 years old in good health.

In its sample, this clonotype was seen many times. This chain joins TRBV9 and TRBJ2-1; TRBD2 matches at 10 bases. Germline CDR1 SGDLS, CDR2 YYNGEE. J lost 6 bases, V lost 3 bases, and 6 bases had no gene match. The CDR3 totals 15 residues. Here the CDR3 reads CASSGTIAGGNEQFF. DNA of the CDR3: TGTGCCAGCAGCGGAACTATAGCGGGGGGCAATGAGCAGTTCTTC.

The chain combines TRBV4-1 with TRBJ1-2; D unresolved. CDR3 length: 14 amino acids. V was trimmed by 2 bases and J by 3 bases, leaving 10 bases between them. CDR1 is MGHRA and CDR2 is YSYEKL in the germline V gene. This chain's CDR3 is CASSQIALDYGYTF. The CDR3 bases are TGCGCCAGCAGCCAAATAGCATTGGACTATGGCTACACCTTC.

In its sample, this clonotype was seen a few times. The gene calls are TRBV7-9 and TRBJ2-3; 8 bases align to TRBD2. The germline CDR1 and CDR2 sequences are SEHNR and FQNEAQ (reference sequence). This CDR3 has 16 amino acids. Unmatched junction bases numbered 7, after V lost 3 bases and J lost 2 bases. The CDR3 region is CASSFVTGGPTDTQYF. CDR3 coding DNA: TGTGCCAGCAGCTTTGTAACGGGGGGGCCCACAGATACGCAGTATTTT.

The V call is TRBV2, the J call TRBJ2-1; D gene ambiguous. The V end was cut by 6 bases, the J end by 8 bases, with 14 bases between. CDR3 size: 13 residues. Germline loops: CDR1 SNHLY, CDR2 FYNNEI. In nucleotides, the CDR3 is TGTGCCAGCAGCCAAGACTCCTCTGATGAGCAGTTCTTC. Encoded protein: CASSQDSSDEQFF.

This clonotype was observed once. The chain joins TRBV4-2 to TRBJ1-1; D may be TRBD1 (5 bases). With 0 bases removed from V and 8 bases from J, the gap between germline ends came to 16 bases. Germline CDR1 reads LGHNA; CDR2 reads YNFKEQ. There are 15 residues in the CDR3. The CDR3 sequence is CASSQDQLYTGEAFF. The CDR3 region has the DNA TGTGCCAGCAGCCAAGATCAGCTTTATACAGGAGAAGCTTTCTTT.

CDR3 residues: CASSLAGREREKLFF. The CDR3 DNA reads as TGCGCCAGCAGCCTGGCGGGCAGGGAGCGGGAAAAACTGTTTTTT. The genes are TRBV5-1 and TRBJ1-4; tentatively, D is TRBD1 (5 bases). The CDR3 is 15 amino acids. Trimming took 4 bases from V and 8 from J, leaving 18 bases between them. The V gene's germline CDR1 is SGHRS and CDR2 YFSETQ.

The chain links TRBV7-8 to TRBJ1-3; D may be TRBD1 (6 bases). Germline V lookup: CDR1 SGHVS, CDR2 FQNEAQ. V was pared by 4 bases and J by 1 base, with 17 bases between. This CDR3 is built from 17 residues. Written as DNA, the CDR3 is TGTGCCAGCAGCTCAGACGCCTACGACAGGTCTGGAAACACCATATATTTT. This sequence encodes CASSSDAYDRSGNTIYF.

This clonotype was counted ten times or more. This chain uses TRBV6-5 with TRBJ1-2; D unclear. V was shortened by 4 bases and J by 7 bases, with 13 bases between the two germline ends. The length of the CDR3 is 13 residues. The germline gives CDR1 MNHEY, CDR2 SVGAGI. The CDR3 protein is CASSFTQNGGYTF. Written as DNA, the CDR3 is TGTGCCAGCAGTTTTACCCAAAATGGTGGCTACACCTTC.

This clonotype came up many times. The chain is built from TRBV3-1 and TRBJ2-5, with D unclear. Germline CDR1 LGHDT, CDR2 YNNKEL (reference sequence). V was clipped by 5 bases and J by 6 bases, with 10 bases between them. The CDR3 has 12 amino acids. For the CDR3, the DNA is TGTGCCAGCAGCGGAGCGATTAAGACCCAGTACTTC. It encodes CASSGAIKTQYF.

Worth noting for this clonotype: The junction differs from germline at one of its ends, possibly a read error. The chain couples TRBV6-6 to TRBJ1-1; a weak D match, TRBD1 (6 bases). The CDR3 is made up of 15 amino acids. CDR1 is MNHNY and CDR2 is SVGAGI in the germline V gene (reference sequence). Written as DNA, the CDR3 is TGTGCCGGCAGTTACTCGGGGGGGCCTAACACTGAAGCTTTCTTT. Amino acids: CAGSYSGGPNTEAFF.

This chain joins TRBV27 and TRBJ1-5; 9 bases are shared with TRBD1. In germline, CDR1 is MNHEY, CDR2 SMNVEV (reference sequence). The CDR3 consists of 16 residues. V was clipped by 6 bases and J by 2 bases; unmatched bases: 8. The CDR3: CASRTIQGAGNQPQHF. The CDR3 nucleotides read TGTGCCAGCAGAACCATACAGGGGGCGGGCAATCAGCCCCAGCATTTT.

This clonotype was seen more than once but under ten times. The CDR3 reads CSASPRGQGKEKLFF. The CDR3 coding sequence is TGCAGTGCCTCCCCAAGAGGGCAAGGCAAAGAAAAACTGTTTTTT. The gene calls are TRBV20-1 and TRBJ1-4; D remains ambiguous. The CDR3 is made up of 15 amino acids. Germline V gives CDR1 DFQATT, CDR2 SNEGSKA (reference sequence). Between the trimmed V and J ends, which lost 6 bases and 8 bases, there was a span of 22 bases.

This clonotype was detected many times. The J gene is TRBJ2-7, the V gene TRBV20-1; the match to TRBD1 covers 9 bases. Germline assignment: CDR1 DFQATT and CDR2 SNEGSKA (reference sequence). The CDR3 spans 13 residues. The ends lost 7 bases at V and 6 bases at J; junction bases unmatched: 10. The chain's CDR3 is CSVLGQGGSEQYF. In nucleotides, the CDR3 is TGCAGTGTTCTGGGACAGGGAGGGAGCGAGCAGTACTTC.

The chain joins TRBV10-3 to TRBJ2-3; possible D gene TRBD1, 5 bases. The CDR3 sequence is 13 residues long. Per the germline V gene, CDR1 is ENHRY and CDR2 is SYGVKD. V shed 4 bases and J shed 2 bases, with 7 bases lying between them. CDR3 loop: CAISGTYTDTQYF. Written as DNA, the CDR3 is TGTGCCATCAGTGGGACATACACAGATACGCAGTATTTT.

This clonotype has only a few counts. V gene TRBV7-9 combines with J gene TRBJ1-2, with D possibly matching TRBD1 (6 bases). Germline V gives CDR1 SEHNR, CDR2 FQNEAQ (reference sequence). V was shortened by 6 bases and J by 3 bases, with 17 bases between the two germline ends. This CDR3 has 15 amino acids. In nucleotides, the CDR3 is TGTGCCAGCAGTCCGGACAGCGCCGGGGACTATGGCTACACCTTC. This translates into CASSPDSAGDYGYTF. Filled out from reference TRBV7-9 and TRBJ1-2, the complete variable domain reads DTGVSQNPRHKITKRGQNVTFRCDPISEHNRLYWYRQTLGQGPEFLTYFQNEAQLEKSRLLSDRFSAERPKGSFSTLEIQRTEQGDSAMYLCASSPDSAGDYGYTFGSGTRLTVV.

V usage is TRBV25-1 and J usage is TRBJ2-5; D may be TRBD1 or TRBD2 (5 bases each). This CDR3 has 16 residues. From germline, CDR1 is MGHDK and CDR2 SYGVNS. V was shortened by 6 bases and J by 1 base, with 18 bases between the two germline ends. The CDR3 loop is CASRSWGGWGQETQYF. The CDR3 DNA reads as TGTGCCAGCAGGTCATGGGGCGGGTGGGGCCAAGAGACCCAGTACTTC.

This clonotype was detected many times. The V and J genes are TRBV4-1 and TRBJ1-2, with TRBD1 identical over 7 bases. With V trimmed by 7 bases and J by 2 bases, 7 bases remained unmatched. Germline V gene sequence: CDR1 MGHRA, CDR2 YSYEKL. The CDR3 extends over 14 amino acids. CDR3 region: CASTPPGQNYGYTF. The CDR3 DNA reads as TGCGCCAGCACCCCTCCGGGACAGAACTATGGCTACACCTTC.

This clonotype was counted at least ten times. The CDR3 reads CASSQVLGETQYF. The CDR3 DNA is TGTGCCAGCAGCCAGGTCCTAGGAGAGACCCAGTACTTC. This chain uses TRBV4-2 with TRBJ2-5; D ambiguous. Trimming took off 3 bases at V and 4 bases at J, with 9 bases between the two ends. Germline CDR1 and CDR2: LGHNA and YNFKEQ. The CDR3 contains 13 residues.

The chain combines TRBV12-3 or TRBV12-4 with TRBJ1-5, with D perhaps matching TRBD1 (5 bases). The CDR3 sequence is 15 residues long. V lost 2 bases to trimming and J lost 3 bases, with 11 bases between them. The CDR3 DNA sequence: TGTGCCAGCAGTTTATCCTGGGGCGTCAATCAGCCCCAGCATTTT. The encoded protein is CASSLSWGVNQPQHF.

This clonotype turned up a few times. The rearrangement uses TRBV7-2 and TRBJ1-2, with D perhaps TRBD1 (5 bases). In germline, CDR1 is SGHTA, CDR2 FQGNSA. The V end was cut by 5 bases, the J end by 0 bases, with 16 bases between. The CDR3 sequence is 16 residues long. CDR3 sequence reads: CASSPAGLRTNYGYTF. In nucleotides, the CDR3 is TGTGCCAGCAGCCCAGCGGGACTGAGGACTAACTATGGCTACACCTTC.

This clonotype came up a few times. The chain uses TRBV20-1 and TRBJ1-2; D may be TRBD1 (5 bases). The CDR3 is 14 amino acids. The V and J ends lost 1 base and 1 base respectively, with 10 bases between them. CDR1 and CDR2 from the germline V gene are DFQATT and SNEGSKA (reference sequence). CDR3 bases: TGCAGTGCTAGAGGACAGAGAGTTAACTATGGCTACACCTTC. It specifies CSARGQRVNYGYTF.

This sequence joins TRBV12-3 or TRBV12-4 and TRBJ2-7; the D gene is possibly TRBD2 (7 bases). This CDR3 region has 15 residues. Trimming shortened V by 2 bases and J by 0 bases, and 11 bases separated the two germline ends. CDR3 region: CASSLSGTHSYEQYF. The CDR3 region has the DNA TGTGCCAGCAGTTTAAGCGGGACACACTCCTACGAGCAGTACTTC.